The 25 T cell receptor beta chains below come from one sample, sequenced in a study of PD-1 blockade in classical Hodgkin lymphoma (dated by TCRdb to between 2020 and 2021). The label giving this sample's time point can be read as: cycle 2 day 1 (C2D1) of nivolumab. Every trial patient had relapsed after autologous stem cell transplantation, and cohorts A, B and C differed in prior brentuximab vedotin exposure. The protocol used for the library was the immunoSEQ multiplex PCR assay. In TCRdb, the immuneACCESS table is reduced to in-frame sequences with V and J assigned. These tables do not hold every clone; where another copy was compared, an unresolved V gene accounts for under half, and the others remain unexplained. Across this sample there are about 50,000 clones, with around nine tenths seen only once. The ten largest clonotypes hold under 7% of the sample. Here the sequenced sample was peripheral blood mononuclear cells (PBMCs), taken before the second cycle of nivolumab. These receptors all stem from a human donor with classical Hodgkin lymphoma.

This clone was picked up a small number of times. The genes are TRBV5-1 and TRBJ2-5; the D is unclear. The V gene lost 4 bases and the J gene lost 1 base, with 8 bases spanning the gap. The CDR3 spans 13 residues. Per germline, CDR1 SGHRS and CDR2 YFSETQ. DNA for the CDR3: TGCGCCAGCAGCCAAACACCCCAAGAGACCCAGTACTTC. Residues: CASSQTPQETQYF.

This clone appeared once. The V and J genes are TRBV5-1 and TRBJ2-5; no clear D. Trimming stripped 3 bases from V and 5 bases from J, with 17 bases between. CDR3 length: 15 residues. Germline V lookup: CDR1 SGHRS, CDR2 YFSETQ. The CDR3 DNA follows: TGCGCCAGCAGCTCCACGGGCGCGGCATGGGAGACCCAGTACTTC. It encodes CASSSTGAAWETQYF.

The chain recombines TRBV6-6 with TRBJ2-7; TRBD2 matches at 13 bases. With 6 bases clipped from V and 3 bases from J, the junction kept 5 bases outside the gene matches. The CDR3 runs 15 residues. Germline V lookup: CDR1 MNHNY, CDR2 SVGAGI (reference sequence). CDR3: CASSRTSGGFYEQYF. CDR3 nucleotides: TGTGCCAGCAGCCGGACTAGCGGGGGTTTCTACGAGCAGTACTTC.

The chain links TRBV10-1 to TRBJ1-1; 8 bases line up with TRBD1. There are 15 residues in the CDR3. Per germline, CDR1 WNHNN and CDR2 SYGVQD (reference sequence). J gave up 4 bases and V 7 bases, and 11 bases lay outside the gene matches. The CDR3 reads CASTLLTGAATEAFF. In nucleotides, the CDR3 is TGCGCCAGCACTCTTTTGACAGGGGCGGCCACTGAAGCTTTCTTT.

The V gene is TRBV5-1, the J gene TRBJ2-7; perhaps TRBD2 as D (6 bases). CDR3 length: 14 residues. Trimming pared 4 bases from V and 2 bases from J, leaving 13 bases between. Germline CDR1 SGHRS, CDR2 YFSETQ. CDR3 bases: TGCGCCAGCAGCCGGGGAGGTGCTACCTACGAGCAGTACTTC. Protein: CASSRGGATYEQYF.

This chain joins TRBV6-5 and TRBJ2-3, with D perhaps TRBD1 (6 bases). V was trimmed by 6 bases and J by 4 bases, leaving 14 bases between them. CDR3 length equals 14 residues. Germline CDR1 and CDR2: MNHEY and SVGAGI. CDR3: CASSRDTSADTQYF. CDR3 nucleotides: TGTGCCAGCAGCCGGGACACCTCGGCAGATACGCAGTATTTT.

The V gene is TRBV7-9, the J gene TRBJ1-5; D is possibly TRBD1 (5 bases). The V gene lost 5 bases and the J gene lost 1 base, with 9 bases spanning the gap. CDR3 size: 14 residues. The germline V gene has CDR1 SEHNR and CDR2 FQNEAQ (reference sequence). The CDR3 loop reads CASSLWDSNQPQHF. The DNA for the CDR3 is TGTGCCAGCAGCCTATGGGACAGCAATCAGCCCCAGCATTTT. Full variable domain (rest looked up from reference TRBV7-9 and TRBJ1-5): DTGVSQNPRHKITKRGQNVTFRCDPISEHNRLYWYRQTLGQGPEFLTYFQNEAQLEKSRLLSDRFSAERPKGSFSTLEIQRTEQGDSAMYLCASSLWDSNQPQHFGDGTRLSIL.

J is TRBJ2-3 and V is TRBV27; 10 bases line up with TRBD2. Germline V gene lookup returns CDR1 MNHEY and CDR2 SMNVEV (reference sequence). With V trimmed by 5 bases and J by 0 bases, 8 bases remained unmatched. The length of the CDR3 is 17 residues. In DNA, the CDR3 is TGTGCCAGCAGTCTCCTCCAGACTAGCGGGAGCACAGATACGCAGTATTTT. It translates to CASSLLQTSGSTDTQYF.

This chain joins TRBV7-9 and TRBJ1-1; D call uncertain. Trimming took 2 bases from V and 8 from J, leaving 21 bases between them. Germline lookup yields CDR1 SEHNR and CDR2 FQNEAQ (reference sequence). The CDR3 runs to 16 residues. The CDR3 DNA reads TGTGCCAGCAGCTTATCCGGGCGTGGGTCGGCTGCGGAAGCTTTCTTT. Translation: CASSLSGRGSAAEAFF. Full variable domain (missing parts from reference TRBV7-9 and TRBJ1-1): DTGVSQNPRHKITKRGQNVTFRCDPISEHNRLYWYRQTLGQGPEFLTYFQNEAQLEKSRLLSDRFSAERPKGSFSTLEIQRTEQGDSAMYLCASSLSGRGSAAEAFFGQGTRLTVV.

The chain recombines TRBV5-1 with TRBJ1-2, with 8 positions matching TRBD1. The length of the CDR3 is 14 residues. Germline lookup yields CDR1 SGHRS and CDR2 YFSETQ. Germline trimming cut 3 bases from V and 4 bases from J; bases unmatched to any gene: 5. The CDR3, as DNA: TGCGCCAGCAGCTCGACAGGGGAAGCCTATGGCTACACCTTC. Translated, it gives CASSSTGEAYGYTF. Together with reference TRBV5-1 and TRBJ1-2, the CDR3 gives the full variable domain: KAGVTQTPRYLIKTRGQQVTLSCSPISGHRSVSWYQQTPGQGLQFLFEYFSETQRNKGNFPGRFSGRQFSNSRSEMNVSTLELGDSALYLCASSSTGEAYGYTFGSGTRLTVV.

In its sample, this clone was seen a few times. The V call is TRBV6-6, the J call TRBJ1-1; D is unresolved. This CDR3 contains 14 residues. The V end lost 2 bases, the J end lost 0 bases, and 7 bases lay between the germline ends. Germline V CDR1 and CDR2: MNHNY, SVGAGI (reference sequence). CDR3 in amino acids: CASSYDGVNTEAFF. DNA for the CDR3: TGTGCCAGCAGTTACGACGGAGTGAACACTGAAGCTTTCTTT.

The rearrangement joins TRBV9 to TRBJ2-3, with D unclear. The length of the CDR3 is 12 residues. V was cut by 3 bases and J by 4 bases, with 6 bases left in between. Germline V gives CDR1 SGDLS, CDR2 YYNGEE. CDR3 nucleotide sequence: TGTGCCAGCAGCGACGCGTCAGATACGCAGTATTTT. Amino acid sequence: CASSDASDTQYF.

This clone was picked up a small number of times. The same CDR3 arises from other DNA sequences in this sample as well. This rearrangement joins TRBV5-1 to TRBJ1-1, with D unclear. The CDR3 length is 13 residues. The V end lost 2 bases, the J end lost 1 base, and 6 bases lay between the germline ends. CDR1 and CDR2 from the germline V gene are SGHRS and YFSETQ. CDR3 sequence reads: CASSLEANTEAFF. The CDR3 DNA is TGCGCCAGCAGCTTAGAAGCGAACACTGAAGCTTTCTTT.

This clone was detected only a few times. The gene calls are TRBV25-1 and TRBJ1-2, with no clear D. V was shortened by 2 bases and J by 5 bases, with 3 bases between the two germline ends. The CDR3 is 11 residues long. Germline CDR1 MGHDK, CDR2 SYGVNS. CDR3 DNA: TGTGCCAGCAGTGAAATTTATGGCTACACCTTC. Translated, it gives CASSEIYGYTF.

The rearrangement links TRBV28 to TRBJ2-1; D remains unclear. The CDR3 consists of 17 residues. Deletions cut 3 bases from V and 0 bases from J, with 15 bases between. Germline-derived CDR1 and CDR2 are MDHEN and SYDVKM. The CDR3 region is CASSFQGFLSSYNEQFF. The DNA of the CDR3 is TGTGCCAGCAGTTTTCAAGGGTTCCTAAGCTCCTACAATGAGCAGTTCTTC.

The chain carries TRBV5-1 and TRBJ2-3; 10 bases line up with TRBD2. In germline, CDR1 is SGHRS, CDR2 YFSETQ. With 5 bases clipped from V and 5 bases from J, the junction kept 8 bases outside the gene matches. CDR3 size: 15 residues. CDR3 protein: CASRSLLAGIDTQYF. CDR3 nucleotides: TGCGCCAGCAGGAGCCTACTAGCGGGGATAGATACGCAGTATTTT.

The chain is built from TRBV5-1 and TRBJ2-2, with a weak D call TRBD1 (6 bases). This CDR3 is 15 amino acids long. Germline-derived CDR1 and CDR2 are SGHRS and YFSETQ. V was clipped by 3 bases and J by 5 bases, with 14 bases between them. CDR3 nucleotide sequence: TGCGCCAGCAGCTCGGACAGCCCGGGAACCGGGGAGCTGTTTTTT. As protein: CASSSDSPGTGELFF.

This clone was picked up a small number of times. The CDR3: CASSLAPRILGSPLHF. In nucleotides, the CDR3 is TGTGCCAGCAGCTTAGCCCCAAGGATCCTAGGTTCACCCCTCCACTTT. The chain employs TRBV7-2 and TRBJ1-6; no firm D call. The germline V and J ends were trimmed by 0 bases and 9 bases, with 15 bases remaining between them. Germline loops: CDR1 SGHTA, CDR2 FQGNSA. The CDR3 is made up of 16 amino acids.

The chain is built from TRBV7-9 and TRBJ1-2, with 7 bases lining up with TRBD1. The CDR3 totals 15 residues. Germline V gene lookup returns CDR1 SEHNR and CDR2 FQNEAQ (reference sequence). V lost 2 bases, J lost 5 bases, and 8 bases stayed unmatched. The DNA for the CDR3 is TGTGCCAGCAGCTTACCGACAGGGAATCATTATGGCTACACCTTC. This sequence encodes CASSLPTGNHYGYTF.

In its sample, this clone was seen a few times. The chain carries TRBV19 and TRBJ1-5; a possible D gene is TRBD1 (6 bases). Trimming pared 6 bases from V and 0 bases from J, leaving 12 bases between. This CDR3 contains 15 residues. Per the germline V gene, CDR1 is LNHDA and CDR2 is SQIVND (reference sequence). The DNA of the CDR3 is TGTGCCAGTAGGTCCCGCAGGGGTAGCAATCAGCCCCAGCATTTT. Translating it yields CASRSRRGSNQPQHF.

The chain couples TRBV7-9 to TRBJ1-1, with D hard to call. Germline CDR1 and CDR2: SEHNR and FQNEAQ (reference sequence). The CDR3 runs 19 residues. Trimming cost V 6 bases and J 0 bases, with 26 bases left between them. In nucleotides, the CDR3 is TGTGCCAGCAGTCAAAGCCCCGGTTCGTCTGGGATTATGAACACTGAAGCTTTCTTT. It is translated as CASSQSPGSSGIMNTEAFF.

The chain joins TRBV5-1 to TRBJ2-7, with a weak D call TRBD2 (7 bases). V was shortened by 7 bases and J by 3 bases, with 14 bases between the two germline ends. The CDR3 totals 13 residues. Germline CDR1 reads SGHRS; CDR2 reads YFSETQ. The CDR3 protein is CASSAGAGYEQYF. The CDR3 DNA sequence: TGCGCCAGCTCGGCGGGGGCCGGCTACGAGCAGTACTTC.

V and J are TRBV7-9 and TRBJ1-2, with D tentatively TRBD1 (6 bases). The V gene's germline CDR1 is SEHNR and CDR2 FQNEAQ (reference sequence). V dropped 7 bases and J dropped 4 bases, with 19 bases sitting between them. The CDR3 consists of 15 residues. This chain's CDR3 is CASTPSGTRLYGYTF. CDR3 in DNA: TGTGCCAGCACGCCTTCCGGGACACGACTCTATGGCTACACCTTC. The variable domain in full, with the rest retrieved from reference TRBV7-9 and TRBJ1-2, is DTGVSQNPRHKITKRGQNVTFRCDPISEHNRLYWYRQTLGQGPEFLTYFQNEAQLEKSRLLSDRFSAERPKGSFSTLEIQRTEQGDSAMYLCASTPSGTRLYGYTFGSGTRLTVV.

Concerning this clone itself: The same CDR3 also results from other DNA sequences found in this sample. The rearrangement joins TRBV5-1 to TRBJ2-1; maybe TRBD2 (5 bases). Per the germline V gene, CDR1 is SGHRS and CDR2 is YFSETQ. This CDR3 comprises 15 residues. Trimming pared 5 bases from V and 0 bases from J, leaving 12 bases between. This CDR3 reads CASSRTGSSYNEQFF. The CDR3 DNA reads as TGCGCCAGCAGTCGGACGGGGAGCTCCTACAATGAGCAGTTCTTC.

The chain combines TRBV5-1 with TRBJ1-1; perhaps TRBD1 as D (5 bases). Germline V lookup: CDR1 SGHRS, CDR2 YFSETQ. The CDR3 runs to 15 residues. V was clipped by 4 bases and J by 0 bases, with 13 bases between them. The CDR3 loop reads CASSPTGAMNTEAFF. The DNA for the CDR3 is TGCGCCAGCAGCCCTACAGGTGCTATGAACACTGAAGCTTTCTTT.